This T cell receptor beta chain was recorded in a study of T cells of healthy individuals. This clonotype was counted between two and nine times. TCRdb analysed the 5' RACE reads with MiXCR anew, one entry per CDR3 protein. The sample records some 41,000 distinct CDR3 sequences, about 4.5% being singletons. The CDR3 covers 15 residues. Between the trimmed V and J ends, which lost 3 bases and 0 bases, there was a span of 11 bases. The TCR originated in a human donor in good health. The rearrangement joins TRBV12-3 or TRBV12-4 to TRBJ1-2, with D tentatively TRBD1 (5 bases). The CDR3 region is CASSLGPAANYGYTF. CDR3 DNA sequence: TGTGCCAGCAGTTTGGGGCCAGCCGCTAACTATGGCTACACCTTC.